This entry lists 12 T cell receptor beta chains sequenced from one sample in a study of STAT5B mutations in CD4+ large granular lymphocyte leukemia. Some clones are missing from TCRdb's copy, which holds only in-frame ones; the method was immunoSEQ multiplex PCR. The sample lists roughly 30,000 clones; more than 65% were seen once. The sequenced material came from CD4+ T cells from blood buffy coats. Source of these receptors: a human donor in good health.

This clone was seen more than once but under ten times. CDR3 protein: CASSWGRGFTEAFF. For the CDR3, the DNA is TGTGCCAGCAGCTGGGGCAGGGGGTTTACTGAAGCTTTCTTT. The V call is TRBV11-2, the J call TRBJ1-1; 7 bases line up with TRBD1. With V trimmed by 4 bases and J by 5 bases, 7 bases remained unmatched. CDR1 is SGHAT and CDR2 is FQNNGV in the germline V gene. The CDR3 runs to 14 residues.

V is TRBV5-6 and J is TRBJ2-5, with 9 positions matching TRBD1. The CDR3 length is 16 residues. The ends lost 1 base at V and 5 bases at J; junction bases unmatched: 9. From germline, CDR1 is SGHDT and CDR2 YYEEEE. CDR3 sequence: CASSLLTGGLGETQYF. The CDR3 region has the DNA TGTGCCAGCAGCTTGCTTACAGGGGGCCTGGGGGAGACCCAGTACTTC.

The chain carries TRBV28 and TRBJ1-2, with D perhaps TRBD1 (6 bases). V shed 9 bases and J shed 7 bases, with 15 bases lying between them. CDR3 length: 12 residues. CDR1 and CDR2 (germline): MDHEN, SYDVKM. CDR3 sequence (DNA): TGTGCCAGTAAACAGGGAAAGAGTGGCTACACCTTC. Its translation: CASKQGKSGYTF.

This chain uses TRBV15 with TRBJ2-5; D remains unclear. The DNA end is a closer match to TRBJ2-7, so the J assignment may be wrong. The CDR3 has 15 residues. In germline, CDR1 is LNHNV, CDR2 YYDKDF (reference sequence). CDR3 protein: CATSRVLESSYEQYF. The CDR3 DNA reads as TGTGCCACCAGCAGAGTTTTGGAGAGCTCCTACGAGCAGTACTTC.

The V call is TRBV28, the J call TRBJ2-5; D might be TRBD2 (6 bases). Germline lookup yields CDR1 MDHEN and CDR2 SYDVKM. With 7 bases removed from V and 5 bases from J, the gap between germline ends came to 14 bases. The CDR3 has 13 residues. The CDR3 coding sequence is TGTGCCAGCAACTCGGCGGGACTGGAGACCCAGTACTTC. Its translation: CASNSAGLETQYF. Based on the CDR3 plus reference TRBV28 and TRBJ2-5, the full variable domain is DVKVTQSSRYLVKRTGEKVFLECVQDMDHENMFWYRQDPGLGLRLIYFSYDVKMKEKGDIPEGYSVSREKKERFSLILESASTNQTSMYLCASNSAGLETQYFGPGTRLLVL.

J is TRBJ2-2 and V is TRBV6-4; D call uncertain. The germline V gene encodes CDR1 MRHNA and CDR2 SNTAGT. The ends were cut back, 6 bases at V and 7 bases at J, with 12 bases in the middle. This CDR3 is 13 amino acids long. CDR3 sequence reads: CASRLSVDGELFF. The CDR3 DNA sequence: TGTGCCAGCAGACTTTCAGTCGACGGGGAGCTGTTTTTT.

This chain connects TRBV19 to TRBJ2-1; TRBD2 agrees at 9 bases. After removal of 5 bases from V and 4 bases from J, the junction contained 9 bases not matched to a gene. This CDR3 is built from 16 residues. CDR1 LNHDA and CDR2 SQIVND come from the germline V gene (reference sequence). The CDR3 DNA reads TGTGCCAGTAGTGACCCGGGACTAGCCTGGTACAATGAGCAGTTCTTC. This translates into CASSDPGLAWYNEQFF. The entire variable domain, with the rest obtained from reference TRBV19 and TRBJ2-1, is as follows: DGGITQSPKYLFRKEGQNVTLSCEQNLNHDAMYWYRQDPGQGLRLIYYSQIVNDFQKGDIAEGYSVSREKKESFPLTVTSAQKNPTAFYLCASSDPGLAWYNEQFFGPGTRLTVL.

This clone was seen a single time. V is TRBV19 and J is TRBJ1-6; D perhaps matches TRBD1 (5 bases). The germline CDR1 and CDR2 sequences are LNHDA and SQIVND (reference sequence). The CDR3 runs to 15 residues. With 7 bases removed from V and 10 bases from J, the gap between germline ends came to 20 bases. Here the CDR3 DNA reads TGTGCCAGTATAAAAAGGGGAGAAGGAGGATCACCCCTCCACTTT. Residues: CASIKRGEGGSPLHF.

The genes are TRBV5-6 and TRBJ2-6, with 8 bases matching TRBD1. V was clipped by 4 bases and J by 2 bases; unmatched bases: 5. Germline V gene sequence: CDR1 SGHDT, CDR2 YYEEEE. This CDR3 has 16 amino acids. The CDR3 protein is CASSKGQVTGANVLTF. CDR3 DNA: TGTGCCAGCAGCAAGGGACAGGTGACTGGGGCCAACGTCCTGACTTTC.

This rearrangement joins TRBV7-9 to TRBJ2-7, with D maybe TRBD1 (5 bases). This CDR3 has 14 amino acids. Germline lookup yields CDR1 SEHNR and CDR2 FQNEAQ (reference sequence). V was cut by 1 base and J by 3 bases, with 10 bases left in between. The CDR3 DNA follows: TGTGCCAGCAGCTTAGGTGGACAAAGCTACGAGCAGTACTTC. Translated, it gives CASSLGGQSYEQYF.

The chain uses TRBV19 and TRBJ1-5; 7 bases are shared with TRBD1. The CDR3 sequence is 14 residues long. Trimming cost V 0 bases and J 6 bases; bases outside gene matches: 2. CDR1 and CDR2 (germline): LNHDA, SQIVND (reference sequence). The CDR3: CASSIEGGGQPQHF. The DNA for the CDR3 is TGTGCCAGTAGTATAGAAGGGGGCGGTCAGCCCCAGCATTTT.

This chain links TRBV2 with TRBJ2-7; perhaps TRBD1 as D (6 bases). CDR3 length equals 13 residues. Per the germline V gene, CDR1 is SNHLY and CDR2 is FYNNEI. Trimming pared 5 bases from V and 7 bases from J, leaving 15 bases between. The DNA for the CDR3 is TGTGCCAGCAGTTTGGGGGCTGGGAGAGAGCAGTACTTC. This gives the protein CASSLGAGREQYF.